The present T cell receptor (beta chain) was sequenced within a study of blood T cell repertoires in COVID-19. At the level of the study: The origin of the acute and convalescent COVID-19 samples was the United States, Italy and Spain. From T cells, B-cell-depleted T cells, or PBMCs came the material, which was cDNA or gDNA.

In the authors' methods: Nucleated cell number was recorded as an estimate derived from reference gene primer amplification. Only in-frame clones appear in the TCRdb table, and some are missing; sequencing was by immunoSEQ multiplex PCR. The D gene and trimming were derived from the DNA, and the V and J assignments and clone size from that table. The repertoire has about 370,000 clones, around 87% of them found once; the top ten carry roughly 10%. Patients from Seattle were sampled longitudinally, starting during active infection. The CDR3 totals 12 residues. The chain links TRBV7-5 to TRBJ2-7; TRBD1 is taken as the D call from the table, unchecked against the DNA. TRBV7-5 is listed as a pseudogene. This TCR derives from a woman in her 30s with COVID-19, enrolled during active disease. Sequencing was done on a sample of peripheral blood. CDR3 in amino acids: CARDRLLLEQYF. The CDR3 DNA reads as TGTGCCAGAGACAGGCTATTGCTCGAGCAGTACTTC.